This T cell receptor (beta chain) is drawn from a study of blood T cell repertoires in COVID-19. Study-wide context: The United States, Italy and Spain were the sources of the acute and convalescent COVID-19 samples. PBMCs, B-cell-depleted T cells, or T cells were the source of the cDNA or gDNA that made up the material.

With V trimmed by 0 bases and J by 5 bases, 10 bases remained unmatched. The germline gives CDR1 MNHNS, CDR2 SASEGT. This CDR3 has 17 amino acids. In the original analysis: Counts of nucleated cells, estimated from reference gene primer amplification, were obtained. Sequenced by immunoSEQ multiplex PCR; TCRdb stores in-frame clones only, minus some. From that table come the V and J calls and clone size; the DNA was used to work out D and trimming. The sample lists 650,000 to 800,000 clones, 85% to 90% occurring once. V usage is TRBV6-1 and J usage is TRBJ2-5; 9 nucleotides line up with TRBD2. Source material: peripheral blood. The sequence was collected from a woman aged 18-29 years with acute or convalescent COVID-19. DNA for the CDR3: TGTGCCAGCAGTGAAGCTGGGCTCACTAGCGGGCGGGAGACCCAGTACTTC. Residues: CASSEAGLTSGRETQYF.